This T cell receptor (beta chain) came from a study of T cells in Graves' hyperthyroidism and ophthalmopathy. Study-level information: At initial diagnosis, before any treatment had begun, peripheral blood was obtained.

This clonotype was seen repeatedly, ten times or more. Hyperthyroidism, newly diagnosed and lasting under 2 months, affected patients aged 18 to 65. This CDR3 spans 13 amino acids. Germline lookup yields CDR1 SGHRS and CDR2 YFSETQ. V was trimmed by 5 bases and J by 3 bases, leaving 11 bases between them. Amplified regions were TCR beta CDR3 sequences from RNA transcripts. In the first-round RT-PCR of the TCR CDR3, the HTBI primer set was used. TCRdb re-derived calls from the multiplex PCR reads in MiXCR, one entry per CDR3 protein. The data contain 380,000 or so distinct CDR3 sequences, about 20% of them seen just once; the ten biggest clones take up about 4%.

The rearrangement uses TRBV5-1 and TRBJ1-1; unclear D gene. The sequencing input was blood. The receptor was isolated from a woman between 18 and 29 years old with Graves' hyperthyroidism. CDR3 amino acids: CASRTDVYTEAFF. DNA of the CDR3: TGCGCCAGCAGGACCGACGTATACACTGAAGCTTTCTTT. Looking up the rest from reference TRBV5-1 and TRBJ1-1 gives the full variable domain: KAGVTQTPRYLIKTRGQQVTLSCSPISGHRSVSWYQQTPGQGLQFLFEYFSETQRNKGNFPGRFSGRQFSNSRSEMNVSTLELGDSALYLCASRTDVYTEAFFGQGTRLTVV.